This TCR beta chain originates from a study of cytomegalovirus exposure and HLA in healthy donors (dated 2017 in TCRdb). Regarding the research as a whole: According to a later analysis, the 120 or so validation repertoires were produced on the same platform as the approximately 600 repertoires of the first cohort. To predict cytomegalovirus infection status, the study combined high-throughput TCR immunosequencing, statistical association of individual TCRs with disease status, and machine learning. A separate validation cohort of over 95 different subjects was used in addition to the roughly 620-subject first cohort. The study aimed to test whether cataloging public T cell receptors could reveal signatures of past pathogen exposure. The paper's findings and limits, for the study overall: Most TCR sequences were seen in very few donors, while some public TCRs were found in many individuals. In the study, approximately 160 TCR beta chains were listed as associated with cytomegalovirus. According to the authors, the approach could potentially be generalized to other disease states and immunological phenotypes. Of the cluster scores, about 94% were above 0 in a later analysis, which found that TCRs clustered in the first cohort also tended to co-occur in the 95 to 150 validation repertoires. A later analysis had no HLA typing for the validation cohort, so co-occurrence there was scored across all 120 repertoires. The classifier was reported to diagnose cytomegalovirus status with high specificity and sensitivity in both the original cohort and the validation cohort. A few of the identified cytomegalovirus-associated TCR beta chains were confirmed in vitro to be specific for cytomegalovirus antigens.

The CDR1 and CDR2 encoded by the germline V gene are MDHEN and SYDVKM. Spanning cysteine to phenylalanine, the CDR3 consists of 16 amino acids. The kept DNA is CDR3 alone, 48 bases in frame from the first base. V is pruned by 3 bases and J by 5 bases, leaving 9 bases of the junction without a gene match. Regarding this clone: The antigen this receptor binds is unknown. Base qualities are not provided; no much larger clone lies one nucleotide away.

Library prep was done by the immunoSEQ multiplex PCR assay. In the source study's methods: A statistical classification framework was built to diagnose cytomegalovirus status from the catalog of TCR beta chain sequences. The immuneACCESS repertoire file appears here via TCRdb, limited to in-frame rearrangements. These files lack a portion of the clones; in checked studies, under half of the deficit traces to unresolved V genes, and the cause of the others is not known. That table gives V, J and clone size, and the DNA gave D and trimming. The sample table lists about 300,000 clones, around nine tenths of them with a count of one. Over 0.85% of the sample rests with the top ten. Donors formed part of the validation cohort, which comprised 95 to 150 subjects and was distinct from the first cohort of some 700 subjects.

The chain employs TRBV28 and TRBJ2-2, with TRBD2 identical over 7 junction bases. The sequenced sample was PBMCs. This receptor was obtained from a woman aged 18-29 years in good health and CMV-seronegative. CDR3 loop: CASSFLAEGGTGELFF. DNA sequence: TGTGCCAGCAGTTTCCTAGCGGAGGGAGGAACCGGGGAGCTGTTTTTT.